This passage covers 27 T cell receptor beta chains from one sample sequenced in a study of T cell responses to AZD1222 COVID-19 vaccine. The assay was immunoSEQ multiplex PCR, and TCRdb's table has in-frame clones only and misses some. This repertoire shows more than 110,000 clones, more than 70% found once; its top ten account for 3.1%. Specimen: peripheral blood, collected 28 days after the second AZD1222 dose. These TCRs come from an adult who received the AZD1222 COVID-19 vaccine.

Note on this clone: The sample carries other DNA sequences with the same CDR3. J is TRBJ2-1 and V is TRBV5-4; 13 bases fit TRBD2. Germline CDR1 and CDR2: SGHNT and YYREEE (reference sequence). The CDR3 has 15 amino acids. With 0 bases clipped from V and 7 bases from J, the junction kept 1 base outside the gene matches. CDR3 loop: CASSLAGLAGNEQFF. The CDR3 bases are TGTGCCAGCAGCTTGGCGGGACTAGCGGGAAATGAGCAGTTCTTC.

The chain carries TRBV4-1 and TRBJ1-2; D not resolved. The germline gives CDR1 MGHRA, CDR2 YSYEKL. The CDR3 contains 13 residues. The germline V and J ends were trimmed by 1 base and 7 bases, with 10 bases remaining between them. CDR3 in amino acids: CASSQAQMGGYTF. As DNA, the CDR3 is TGCGCCAGCAGCCAAGCACAGATGGGTGGCTACACCTTC.

The V gene is TRBV28, the J gene TRBJ2-1; D is ambiguous. Trimming shortened V by 4 bases and J by 10 bases, and 14 bases separated the two germline ends. This CDR3 has 13 residues. Germline CDR1 and CDR2: MDHEN and SYDVKM. The CDR3 DNA reads TGTGCCAGCAGTTCCCTATTCCTCCCCGAGCAGTTCTTC. Protein: CASSSLFLPEQFF.

The V gene is TRBV12-3 or TRBV12-4, the J gene TRBJ2-7; D unresolved. The V and J ends lost 3 bases and 9 bases respectively, with 12 bases between them. CDR3 length: 12 amino acids. The CDR3 region is CASSLSSKRQYF. Written as DNA, the CDR3 is TGTGCCAGCAGTTTGTCCTCAAAACGGCAGTACTTC.

The chain is built from TRBV7-3 and TRBJ1-1; TRBD1 might be the D (5 bases). V was clipped by 4 bases and J by 4 bases, with 13 bases between them. Germline CDR1 reads SGHTA; CDR2 reads FQGTGA. This CDR3 has 14 amino acids. CDR3 residues: CASSSTGLVTEAFF. In DNA form, the CDR3 reads TGTGCCAGCAGCTCTACAGGTTTAGTCACTGAAGCTTTCTTT.

This clone was detected once. The V call is TRBV5-1, the J call TRBJ2-1, with TRBD2 identical over 9 bases. Germline-derived CDR1 and CDR2 are SGHRS and YFSETQ. The V gene end was trimmed by 1 base and the J gene end by 4 bases; junction bases not matched to a gene: 6. The CDR3 loop spans 16 amino acids. The CDR3 DNA sequence: TGCGCCAGCAGCTTGAGGGAGCGGGGGGAATACAATGAGCAGTTCTTC. Protein sequence: CASSLRERGEYNEQFF.

The gene calls are TRBV6-5 and TRBJ1-1; the D is unclear. Germline V lookup: CDR1 MNHEY, CDR2 SVGAGI. The CDR3 is 14 amino acids. V lost 6 bases, J lost 5 bases, and 16 bases lay in between. CDR3 coding DNA: TGTGCCAGCAGATCGCTTAGATACGGGACTGAAGCTTTCTTT. The encoded protein is CASRSLRYGTEAFF.

This chain joins TRBV18 and TRBJ1-1, with a possible D match to TRBD1 (6 bases). V gave up 2 bases and J gave up 1 base, with 14 bases separating them. This CDR3 has 16 residues. Germline CDR1 and CDR2: KGHSH and LQKENI. The CDR3 is CASSPAGHQRNTEAFF. In DNA, the CDR3 is TGTGCCAGCTCACCAGCGGGACATCAGAGGAACACTGAAGCTTTCTTT.

This clone has only one observation. This chain uses TRBV19 with TRBJ1-5; TRBD1 is a possible D gene (5 bases). Germline assignment: CDR1 LNHDA and CDR2 SQIVND (reference sequence). There are 16 residues in the CDR3. The germline V and J ends were trimmed by 8 bases and 3 bases, with 20 bases remaining between them. The CDR3 spells CASRKPTALANQPQHF. Written as DNA, the CDR3 is TGTGCCAGTCGCAAACCGACAGCCCTAGCCAATCAGCCCCAGCATTTT. The full variable domain, completed using reference TRBV19 and TRBJ1-5, is DGGITQSPKYLFRKEGQNVTLSCEQNLNHDAMYWYRQDPGQGLRLIYYSQIVNDFQKGDIAEGYSVSREKKESFPLTVTSAQKNPTAFYLCASRKPTALANQPQHFGDGTRLSIL.

CDR3 amino acids: CASSLSGSRNEQYF. In nucleotides, the CDR3 is TGTGCCAGCAGTCTAAGCGGGAGTCGTAACGAGCAGTACTTC. The J gene is TRBJ2-7, the V gene TRBV6-2 or TRBV6-3, with 8 positions matching TRBD2. V lost 5 bases, J lost 5 bases, and 8 bases stayed unmatched. CDR1 is MNHEY, CDR2 SVGEGT, per germline. The CDR3 is 14 residues long.

The chain couples TRBV25-1 to TRBJ2-5, with a weak D call TRBD2 (5 bases). V lost 5 bases, J lost 0 bases, and 13 bases lay in between. The CDR3 is 15 amino acids. Germline CDR1 is MGHDK and CDR2 is SYGVNS. This CDR3 is CASSPLASYQETQYF. The CDR3 nucleotides read TGTGCCAGCAGTCCCCTAGCCTCGTACCAAGAGACCCAGTACTTC.

The rearrangement uses TRBV2 and TRBJ2-1, with TRBD1 identical over 11 bases. Germline loops: CDR1 SNHLY, CDR2 FYNNEI. The CDR3 is made up of 15 amino acids. Trimming removed 5 bases from V and 9 bases from J; junction bases left unmatched: 9. In nucleotides, the CDR3 is TGTGCCAGCAGTAGGACAGGGGGCCTTACCGCTGAGCAGTTCTTC. Translating gives CASSRTGGLTAEQFF.

This chain links TRBV4-3 with TRBJ2-1; the match to TRBD2 covers 7 bases. The V segment lost 0 bases and the J segment 2 bases; nucleotides outside the gene matches: 7. Germline V gene lookup returns CDR1 LGHNA and CDR2 YSLEER. There are 17 residues in the CDR3. The CDR3 sequence is CASSQDWASGTYNEQFF. The CDR3 DNA reads TGCGCCAGCAGCCAAGATTGGGCTAGCGGTACCTACAATGAGCAGTTCTTC.

The chain joins TRBV6-1 to TRBJ2-1; TRBD2 aligns across 14 bases. With V trimmed by 2 bases and J by 9 bases, 12 bases remained unmatched. This CDR3 has 18 amino acids. Germline CDR1 MNHNS, CDR2 SASEGT. CDR3 sequence reads: CASSEYPQTSGRAGEQFF. CDR3 sequence (DNA): TGTGCCAGCAGTGAATACCCCCAGACTAGCGGGAGGGCAGGTGAGCAGTTCTTC.

The V and J genes are TRBV7-9 and TRBJ2-5; the D is unclear. The CDR3 runs 11 residues. Trimming left V 5 bases short and J 3 bases short, with 4 bases between. Germline V gene lookup returns CDR1 SEHNR and CDR2 FQNEAQ (reference sequence). As DNA, the CDR3 is TGTGCCAGCAGCCCTAAAGAGACCCAGTACTTC. Its protein is CASSPKETQYF.

There are many counts of this clone. The J gene is TRBJ2-2, the V gene TRBV27, with D unresolved. This CDR3 has 15 residues. With 6 bases removed from V and 3 bases from J, the gap between germline ends came to 14 bases. Germline CDR1 and CDR2: MNHEY and SMNVEV (reference sequence). CDR3 nucleotide sequence: TGTGCCAGCAGCCAGAAAACACATTACACCGGGGAGCTGTTTTTT. It codes for CASSQKTHYTGELFF.

This chain connects TRBV12-3 or TRBV12-4 to TRBJ1-1; no clear D gene. There are 12 residues in the CDR3. V dropped 2 bases and J dropped 4 bases, with 5 bases sitting between them. The CDR3 DNA is TGTGCCAGCAGTTTACAGAGCACTGAAGCTTTCTTT. Its protein is CASSLQSTEAFF.

V and J are TRBV4-3 and TRBJ1-1; D is unresolved. The CDR3 has 16 amino acids. V was pared by 0 bases and J by 3 bases, with 14 bases between. Germline CDR1 LGHNA, CDR2 YSLEER. In DNA, the CDR3 is TGCGCCAGCAGCCAAGAACCCTTATTACTTTACACTGAAGCTTTCTTT. As protein: CASSQEPLLLYTEAFF.

CDR3 in amino acids: CASSQDLRGGADTQYF. DNA of the CDR3: TGCGCCAGCAGCCAAGATTTGCGGGGGGGCGCAGATACGCAGTATTTT. The chain is built from TRBV4-3 and TRBJ2-3; the match to TRBD2 covers 9 bases. The V gene end was trimmed by 0 bases and the J gene end by 4 bases; junction bases not matched to a gene: 5. The CDR3 extends over 16 amino acids. Per the germline V gene, CDR1 is LGHNA and CDR2 is YSLEER.

The rearrangement joins TRBV18 to TRBJ1-2; 9 bases agree with TRBD1. The CDR3 loop spans 14 amino acids. Trimming removed 3 bases from V and 8 bases from J; junction bases left unmatched: 7. Germline CDR1 is KGHSH and CDR2 is LQKENI. The CDR3 here is CASSPGTGREGYTF. CDR3 nucleotides: TGTGCCAGCTCACCTGGGACAGGGAGAGAGGGCTACACCTTC.

This sequence joins TRBV18 and TRBJ2-2, with 8 bases lining up with TRBD1. CDR3 length: 14 residues. Germline V gives CDR1 KGHSH, CDR2 LQKENI. With 3 bases clipped from V and 7 bases from J, the junction kept 4 bases outside the gene matches. CDR3: CASSPDRVFGELFF. The CDR3 DNA sequence: TGTGCCAGCTCACCGGACAGGGTCTTCGGGGAGCTGTTTTTT.

The chain combines TRBV2 with TRBJ1-5, with TRBD1 as a possible D gene (6 bases). Trimming took off 4 bases at V and 9 bases at J, with 16 bases between the two ends. CDR1 SNHLY and CDR2 FYNNEI come from the germline V gene. This CDR3 comprises 14 residues. In DNA form, the CDR3 reads TGTGCCAGCAGTGGGACAGAAAGAAATGGGCCCCAGCATTTT. It yields the protein CASSGTERNGPQHF.

CDR3: CAWHSGNSNQPQHF. CDR3 DNA: TGTGCCTGGCACTCGGGGAATAGCAATCAGCCCCAGCATTTT. V is TRBV30 and J is TRBJ1-5; D uncertain. CDR1 and CDR2 (germline): GTSNPN, SVGIG (reference sequence). Between the trimmed V and J ends, which lost 5 bases and 0 bases, there was a span of 11 bases. The CDR3 loop spans 14 amino acids.

The CDR3 is CASSITLGLVEQYF. The CDR3 DNA follows: TGTGCCAGTAGTATCACCCTGGGACTAGTCGAGCAGTACTTC. The gene calls are TRBV19 and TRBJ2-7, with 8 bases lining up with TRBD2. This CDR3 is 14 amino acids long. The V and J ends lost 3 bases and 6 bases, in that order; junction bases with no gene match: 7. Germline V gene data show CDR1 as LNHDA and CDR2 as SQIVND (reference sequence).

The CDR3 protein is CASSLGQDHSPLHF. CDR3 DNA: TGTGCCAGCAGCTTGGGACAGGATCATTCACCCCTCCACTTT. The rearrangement joins TRBV5-4 to TRBJ1-6; TRBD1 might be the D (6 bases). With 0 bases removed from V and 8 bases from J, the gap between germline ends came to 9 bases. The germline gives CDR1 SGHNT, CDR2 YYREEE (reference sequence). The CDR3 runs to 14 residues.

V and J are TRBV10-3 and TRBJ2-1; 8 bases line up with TRBD2. Germline V gene data show CDR1 as ENHRY and CDR2 as SYGVKD. There are 15 residues in the CDR3. Trimming at V came to 2 bases and at J to 6 bases, leaving 6 bases not matched to a gene. The CDR3 DNA reads as TGTGCCATCAGTGAGGACATAAGCGGGAGCAATGAGCAGTTCTTC. Residues: CAISEDISGSNEQFF.

This chain joins TRBV20-1 and TRBJ2-7; TRBD2 might be the D (5 bases). The germline V and J ends were trimmed by 6 bases and 6 bases, with 12 bases remaining between them. This CDR3 has 11 amino acids. Germline V gene sequence: CDR1 DFQATT, CDR2 SNEGSKA (reference sequence). CDR3 sequence (DNA): TGCAGTGCGGACGGGCGGGTCGAGCAGTACTTC. This translates into CSADGRVEQYF.